These 14 T cell receptor beta chains came from one sample sequenced in a study of cytomegalovirus exposure and HLA in healthy donors. Both 60 Vbeta primers and 13 Jbeta primers went into the PCR. Generated by immunoSEQ multiplex PCR, the TCRdb table keeps only in-frame clones and is missing some. The table has approximately 220,000 clones, approximately 88% seen once. The specimen sequenced was PBMCs. These receptors all come from a boy younger than 10 in good health and CMV-seronegative.

V gene TRBV6-1 combines with J gene TRBJ2-1; 9 nucleotides align to TRBD1. Unmatched junction bases numbered 2, after V lost 3 bases and J lost 2 bases. The CDR3 extends over 15 amino acids. CDR1 is MNHNS and CDR2 is SASEGT in the germline V gene. CDR3 sequence: CASSEGQGTYNEQFF. CDR3 in DNA: TGTGCCAGCAGTGAGGGACAGGGAACCTACAATGAGCAGTTCTTC.

This clone was counted only a few times. The chain has TRBV5-6 and TRBJ1-4; maybe TRBD1 (5 bases). Germline V gene sequence: CDR1 SGHDT, CDR2 YYEEEE. Deletions cut 3 bases from V and 9 bases from J, with 12 bases between. CDR3 size: 13 residues. The CDR3 loop is CASSWGDGKKLFF. The CDR3 DNA reads TGTGCCAGCAGCTGGGGGGATGGGAAAAAACTGTTTTTT.

This clone has just a few counts. This chain connects TRBV13 to TRBJ2-1; TRBD1 agrees at 10 bases. Trimming removed 5 bases from V and 9 bases from J; junction bases left unmatched: 7. The germline CDR1 and CDR2 sequences are PRHDT and FYEKMQ (reference sequence). The CDR3 length is 14 residues. CDR3 residues: CASSEGTGDAEQFF. The DNA of the CDR3 is TGTGCCAGCAGCGAAGGGACAGGGGACGCTGAGCAGTTCTTC.

V is TRBV11-2 and J is TRBJ2-1; possibly TRBD2 for D (6 bases). V lost 5 bases to trimming and J lost 0 bases, with 11 bases between them. The CDR3 is 15 residues long. Germline V gene sequence: CDR1 SGHAT, CDR2 FQNNGV. This CDR3 reads CASSLPGLSYNEQFF. The CDR3 region has the DNA TGTGCCAGCAGCCTTCCGGGACTCTCCTACAATGAGCAGTTCTTC.

The count of this clone is one. V usage is TRBV28 and J usage is TRBJ2-7, with D possibly TRBD2 on 6 matching bases. Deletions cut 5 bases from V and 2 bases from J, with 13 bases between. This CDR3 region has 14 residues. Germline loops: CDR1 MDHEN, CDR2 SYDVKM. CDR3 nucleotides: TGTGCCAGCAGTAGAACTAGCAGAGCCTACGAGCAGTACTTC. This gives the protein CASSRTSRAYEQYF.

The CDR3, as DNA: TGCGCCAGCAGCCAGAACACGGGACTAGCGGGAGACGAGCAGTACTTC. This translates into CASSQNTGLAGDEQYF. The chain is built from TRBV4-1 and TRBJ2-7; 14 bases match TRBD2. Trimming cost V 3 bases and J 5 bases; bases outside gene matches: 6. From germline, CDR1 is MGHRA and CDR2 YSYEKL. The CDR3 spans 16 residues.

This clone was picked up a small number of times. The chain employs TRBV30 and TRBJ1-1; D may be TRBD1 (5 bases). In germline, CDR1 is GTSNPN, CDR2 SVGIG (reference sequence). CDR3 size: 13 residues. Trimming shortened V by 5 bases and J by 3 bases, and 13 bases separated the two germline ends. The CDR3 DNA follows: TGTGCCTGGGACAGACCAATGGACACTGAAGCTTTCTTT. Translation: CAWDRPMDTEAFF.

The chain joins TRBV2 to TRBJ2-1; 9 bases map to TRBD1. The V gene end was trimmed by 6 bases and the J gene end by 1 base; junction bases not matched to a gene: 7. The CDR3 consists of 16 residues. Looked up from germline, CDR1 is SNHLY and CDR2 is FYNNEI. The CDR3: CASRAPGQGSYNEQFF. CDR3 DNA sequence: TGTGCCAGCAGAGCACCGGGACAGGGTTCCTACAATGAGCAGTTCTTC. Complete variable domain (other parts from reference TRBV2 and TRBJ2-1): EPEVTQTPSHQVTQMGQEVILRCVPISNHLYFYWYRQILGQKVEFLVSFYNNEISEKSEIFDDQFSVERPDGSNFTLKIRSTKLEDSAMYFCASRAPGQGSYNEQFFGPGTRLTVL.

The sample holds a few counts of this clone. The chain is built from TRBV29-1 and TRBJ1-1; no definite D call. The CDR3 loop spans 13 amino acids. V was cut by 6 bases and J by 5 bases, with 16 bases left in between. Germline lookup yields CDR1 SQVTM and CDR2 ANQGSEA. CDR3 in DNA: TGCAGCGTGCGAGGCACCCTTGGGACTGAAGCTTTCTTT. This encodes CSVRGTLGTEAFF.

The V gene is TRBV6-1, the J gene TRBJ2-7; TRBD1 is a possible D gene (6 bases). The CDR3 runs to 15 residues. The germline V and J ends were trimmed by 3 bases and 2 bases, with 14 bases remaining between them. The germline CDR1 and CDR2 sequences are MNHNS and SASEGT. The DNA of the CDR3 is TGTGCCAGCAGTGACTGGGACATGATCCCCTACGAGCAGTACTTC. Its protein is CASSDWDMIPYEQYF.

The chain combines TRBV30 with TRBJ2-1, with no clear D. This CDR3 contains 13 residues. The germline gives CDR1 GTSNPN, CDR2 SVGIG (reference sequence). V was clipped by 1 base and J by 9 bases, with 13 bases between them. CDR3 amino acids: CAWSEQISGEQFF. CDR3 coding DNA: TGTGCCTGGAGTGAACAAATATCGGGTGAGCAGTTCTTC. Filled out from reference TRBV30 and TRBJ2-1, the complete variable domain reads SQTIHQWPATLVQPVGSPLSLECTVEGTSNPNLYWYRQAAGRGLQLLFYSVGIGQISSEVPQNLSASRPQDRQFILSSKKLLLSDSGFYLCAWSEQISGEQFFGPGTRLTVL.

The V and J genes are TRBV5-1 and TRBJ2-7, with TRBD2 as a possible D gene (6 bases). There are 16 residues in the CDR3. The germline CDR1 and CDR2 sequences are SGHRS and YFSETQ. The ends were cut back, 3 bases at V and 1 base at J, with 17 bases in the middle. As DNA, the CDR3 is TGCGCCAGCAGCTATGCCCTGGGGGAGGTGTCCTACGAGCAGTACTTC. Translating it yields CASSYALGEVSYEQYF.

The chain is built from TRBV25-1 and TRBJ2-3; D gene uncertain. Trimming cost V 5 bases and J 3 bases, with 9 bases left between them. Per the germline V gene, CDR1 is MGHDK and CDR2 is SYGVNS. The CDR3 has 13 amino acids. The CDR3 DNA follows: TGTGCCAGCAGTAGCGCCCGGACAGATACGCAGTATTTT. This encodes CASSSARTDTQYF.

The chain is built from TRBV12-5 and TRBJ2-7; D is possibly TRBD1 (6 bases). Trimming pared 4 bases from V and 3 bases from J, leaving 19 bases between. The CDR3 is 16 amino acids. Germline values: CDR1 LGHNT, CDR2 FRNRAP. CDR3 residues: CASGSNPPGQIYEQYF. CDR3 nucleotide sequence: TGTGCTAGTGGTTCTAACCCTCCGGGACAAATCTACGAGCAGTACTTC.